These 3 T cell receptor beta chains were sequenced from one sample in a study of regulatory T cells in long-lasting Graves disease. iRepertoire HTBI primers and Arm-PCR of CDR3 regions built TCR beta libraries. One entry per CDR3 protein, called by TCRdb with MiXCR from the multiplex PCR reads. The table has 350,000 to 450,000 distinct CDR3 sequences, more than 12% seen once. Time point denoted: newly diagnosed GD, antithyroid drugs for less than 3 months. PBMC-extracted RNA yielded the TCR library. These data were also filed under a second study, of T cells in Graves' hyperthyroidism and ophthalmopathy.

This material consisted of peripheral blood mononuclear cells (PBMCs), taken at new diagnosis, from a patient treated with antithyroid drugs. The receptors shown here come from a woman under 40 with Graves disease.

This clonotype was counted ten times or more. The chain joins TRBV30 to TRBJ1-1, with no clear D. The V gene lost 4 bases and the J gene lost 3 bases, with 21 bases spanning the gap. The CDR3 loop spans 16 amino acids. The V gene's germline CDR1 is GTSNPN and CDR2 SVGIG (reference sequence). CDR3 loop: CAWIQGIRTPDTEAFF. The CDR3 bases are TGTGCCTGGATCCAAGGTATAAGGACGCCCGACACTGAAGCTTTCTTT.

This clonotype was seen many times. V gene TRBV7-3 combines with J gene TRBJ2-7; a weak D match, TRBD1 (6 bases). V was shortened by 4 bases and J by 2 bases, with 21 bases between the two germline ends. CDR1 SGHTA and CDR2 FQGTGA come from the germline V gene. This CDR3 has 17 amino acids. The DNA for the CDR3 is TGTGCCAGCAGCTCAACCCGTACAGGGAAGGGAACCTACGAGCAGTACTTC. Translated, it gives CASSSTRTGKGTYEQYF.

Notes on this clonotype: A far more abundant clone sits one base away, making this likely a read error. The CDR3 nucleotides are TGTGCCAGCAGCTCAATAAGCGGGAAGCGGCGCGAGCAGTTCTTC. It specifies CASSSISGKRREQFF. The chain links TRBV11-2 to TRBJ2-5; 7 bases are a match to TRBD2. TRBJ2-1 matches the DNA end more closely, so the J call is doubtful. Germline assignment: CDR1 SGHAT and CDR2 FQNNGV. CDR3 length: 15 residues.